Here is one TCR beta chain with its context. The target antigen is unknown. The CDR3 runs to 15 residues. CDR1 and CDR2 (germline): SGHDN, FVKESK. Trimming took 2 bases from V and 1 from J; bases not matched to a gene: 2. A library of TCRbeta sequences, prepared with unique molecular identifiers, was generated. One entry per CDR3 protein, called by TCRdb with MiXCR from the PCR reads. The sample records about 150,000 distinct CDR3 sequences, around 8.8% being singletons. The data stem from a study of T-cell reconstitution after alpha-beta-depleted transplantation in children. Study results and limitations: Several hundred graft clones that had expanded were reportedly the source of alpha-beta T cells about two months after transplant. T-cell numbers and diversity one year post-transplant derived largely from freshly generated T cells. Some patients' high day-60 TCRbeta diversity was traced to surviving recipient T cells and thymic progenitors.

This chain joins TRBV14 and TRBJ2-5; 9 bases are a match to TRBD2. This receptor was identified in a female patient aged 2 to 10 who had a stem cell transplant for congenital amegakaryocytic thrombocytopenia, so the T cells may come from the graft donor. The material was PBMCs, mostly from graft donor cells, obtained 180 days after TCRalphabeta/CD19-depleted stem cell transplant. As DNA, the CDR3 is TGTGCCAGCAGCCAACTAGCGGGAATCCAAGAGACCCAGTACTTC. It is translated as CASSQLAGIQETQYF. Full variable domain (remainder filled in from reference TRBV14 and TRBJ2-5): EAGVTQFPSHSVIEKGQTVTLRCDPISGHDNLYWYRRVMGKEIKFLLHFVKESKQDESGMPNNRFLAERTGGTYSTLKVQPAELEDSGVYFCASSQLAGIQETQYFGPGTRLLVL.